This is a list of T cell receptor beta chains from one sample in a study of T cell repertoires in cytomegalovirus infection. MiXCR, run by TCRdb on the reads, gives a single entry per CDR3 protein. This table holds 450,000 to 650,000 distinct CDR3 sequences, about 26% found once. The sample comprised PBMCs. These receptor sequences come from a human donor in good health (CMV status not recorded). Some clones in this sample may be carry-over from other donors' samples. Both conserved end residues are part of each CDR3. D genes are given only for firm matches. Rows may omit the clone size; those that give it use once, few, many or a size class.

clone size: -; J gene: TRBJ2-1; V gene: TRBV6-5; D gene: TRBD1; CDR3 protein: CASSLQGSPNEQFF; CDR3 DNA: TGTGCCAGCAGTCTACAGGGGAGTCCGAATGAGCAGTTCTTC
clone size: few; J gene: TRBJ2-3; V gene: TRBV6-1; D gene: TRBD2; CDR3 protein: CASRPGTSGTDTQYF; CDR3 DNA: TGTGCCAGCAGACCCGGGACTAGCGGCACAGATACGCAGTATTTT
clone size: few; J gene: TRBJ2-1; V gene: TRBV2; D gene: -; CDR3 protein: CASSPLDPSYNEQFF; CDR3 DNA: TGTGCCAGCAGTCCCCTTGACCCAAGCTACAATGAGCAGTTCTTC
clone size: few; J gene: TRBJ1-2; V gene: TRBV19; D gene: -; CDR3 protein: CASSIDYPPGGNGYTF; CDR3 DNA: TGTGCCAGTAGTATAGATTACCCGCCTGGAGGGAATGGCTACACCTTC
clone size: -; J gene: TRBJ2-3; V gene: TRBV7-2; D gene: TRBD2; CDR3 protein: CASRLGLAVDTQYF; CDR3 DNA: TGTGCCAGCAGACTCGGACTAGCGGTCGATACGCAGTATTTT
clone size: -; J gene: TRBJ2-1; V gene: TRBV4-1; D gene: TRBD2; CDR3 protein: CASSQAWLAGGNEQFF; CDR3 DNA: TGCGCCAGCAGCCAAGCTTGGCTAGCGGGAGGTAATGAGCAGTTCTTC
clone size: many; J gene: TRBJ1-3; V gene: TRBV7-6; D gene: -; CDR3 protein: CASSLLSGYSGNTIYF; CDR3 DNA: TGTGCCAGCAGCTTACTCAGTGGATACTCTGGAAACACCATATATTTT
clone size: -; J gene: TRBJ2-5; V gene: TRBV18; D gene: TRBD2; CDR3 protein: CASSPWTSGMETQYF; CDR3 DNA: TGTGCCAGCTCACCGTGGACTAGCGGGATGGAGACCCAGTACTTC
clone size: -; J gene: TRBJ1-2; V gene: TRBV29-1; D gene: -; CDR3 protein: CSVDQASLPQGANYGYTF; CDR3 DNA: TGCAGCGTTGACCAAGCCTCCCTACCACAGGGAGCTAACTATGGCTACACCTTC
clone size: -; J gene: TRBJ2-7; V gene: TRBV29-1; D gene: -; CDR3 protein: CSVGSGEQYF; CDR3 DNA: TGCAGCGTTGGGTCGGGGGAGCAGTACTTC
clone size: -; J gene: TRBJ1-2; V gene: TRBV6-1; D gene: TRBD1; CDR3 protein: CASSYSGTGETLDGYTF; CDR3 DNA: TGTGCCAGCAGTTATTCCGGGACAGGGGAAACACTAGATGGCTACACCTTC
clone size: -; J gene: TRBJ1-5; V gene: TRBV4-2; D gene: -; CDR3 protein: CASSQEESWGGNQPQHF; CDR3 DNA: TGTGCCAGCAGCCAAGAAGAATCTTGGGGTGGAAATCAGCCCCAGCATTTT
clone size: -; J gene: TRBJ2-4; V gene: TRBV29-1; D gene: -; CDR3 protein: CSAWLGIGFSAKNIQYF; CDR3 DNA: TGCAGCGCCTGGTTGGGGATAGGGTTTTCGGCCAAAAACATTCAGTACTTC
clone size: few; J gene: TRBJ1-2; V gene: TRBV4-3; D gene: TRBD1; CDR3 protein: CASSPKRTGDYGYTF; CDR3 DNA: TGCGCCAGCAGCCCAAAACGGACAGGGGACTATGGCTACACCTTC
clone size: few; J gene: TRBJ2-3; V gene: TRBV12-3/TRBV12-4; D gene: TRBD2; CDR3 protein: CASSFRGRTLDTQYF; CDR3 DNA: TGTGCCAGCAGTTTTCGCGGGAGAACCCTAGATACGCAGTATTTT
clone size: -; J gene: TRBJ2-3; V gene: TRBV12-3/TRBV12-4; D gene: -; CDR3 protein: CATSGGWGGDTQYF; CDR3 DNA: TGTGCCACCTCAGGTGGGTGGGGCGGAGATACGCAGTATTTT